This T cell receptor beta chain was documented in a study of beta chain features in type 1 diabetes. Cells sorted by CD45RO/CCR7/CD25/CD127/CD95/CD27 comprised CD4+ naive, central memory, regulatory and stem cell-like memory cells. This CDR3 region has 12 residues. The V and J ends lost 2 bases and 6 bases respectively, with 7 bases between them. Per germline, CDR1 MDHEN and CDR2 SYDVKM. With regard to this clone: Its antigen is not known.

Of the isolated RNA, all was reverse transcribed, and so the sequenced material was expressed TCRB transcripts. About a million reads were obtained per stem cell-like memory T cell sample on average. Here immunoSEQ multiplex PCR was the method, and the copy in TCRdb shows in-frame clones only, minus some. Of around 15,000 clones listed, around 77% are singletons. Study-level findings and limits: Moderate yet significant TCRB CDR3 shortening was seen in Type 1 diabetes patients in all four CD4+ subsets.

This chain links TRBV28 with TRBJ1-1; D is perhaps TRBD1 (5 bases). The sequenced sample consisted of stem cell memory CD4+ T cells from blood. The TCR comes from a woman between 18 and 29 years old with type 1 diabetes. CDR3 coding DNA: TGTGCCAGCAGTTTAAAAGGGGCTGAAGCTTTCTTT. This translates into CASSLKGAEAFF.